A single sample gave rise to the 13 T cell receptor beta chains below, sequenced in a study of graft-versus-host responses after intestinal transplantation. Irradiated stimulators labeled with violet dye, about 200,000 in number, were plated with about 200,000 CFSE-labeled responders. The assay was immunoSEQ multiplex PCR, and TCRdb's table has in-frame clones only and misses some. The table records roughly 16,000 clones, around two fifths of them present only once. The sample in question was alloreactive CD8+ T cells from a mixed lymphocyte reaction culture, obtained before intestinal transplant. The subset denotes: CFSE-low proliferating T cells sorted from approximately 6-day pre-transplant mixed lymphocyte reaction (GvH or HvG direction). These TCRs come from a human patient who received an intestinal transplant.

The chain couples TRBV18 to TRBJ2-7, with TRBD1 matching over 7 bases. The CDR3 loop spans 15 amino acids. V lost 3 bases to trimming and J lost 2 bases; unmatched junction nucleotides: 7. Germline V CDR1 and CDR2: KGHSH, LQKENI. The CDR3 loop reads CASSPIDRVTYEQYF. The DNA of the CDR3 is TGTGCCAGCTCACCGATAGACAGGGTTACCTACGAGCAGTACTTC.

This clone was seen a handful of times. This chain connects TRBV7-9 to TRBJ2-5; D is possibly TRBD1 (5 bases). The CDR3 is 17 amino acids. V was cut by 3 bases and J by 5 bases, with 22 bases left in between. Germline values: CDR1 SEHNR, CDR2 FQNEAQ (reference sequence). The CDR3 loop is CASSLGPEDGAGETQYF. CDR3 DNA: TGTGCCAGCAGCTTGGGGCCCGAGGATGGGGCAGGGGAGACCCAGTACTTC.

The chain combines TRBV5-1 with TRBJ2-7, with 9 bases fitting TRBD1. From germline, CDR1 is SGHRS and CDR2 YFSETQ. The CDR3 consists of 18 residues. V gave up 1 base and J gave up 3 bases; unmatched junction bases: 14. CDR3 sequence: CASSLKGQGTWIRYEQYF. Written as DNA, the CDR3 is TGCGCCAGCAGCTTGAAGGGACAGGGTACATGGATTCGCTACGAGCAGTACTTC.

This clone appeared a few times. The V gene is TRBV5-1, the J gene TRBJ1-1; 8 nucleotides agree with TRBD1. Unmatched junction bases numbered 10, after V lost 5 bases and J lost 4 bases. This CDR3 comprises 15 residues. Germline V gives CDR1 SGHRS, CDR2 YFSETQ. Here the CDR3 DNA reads TGCGCCAGCAGACCAGGGGGCGATTCGTTCACTGAAGCTTTCTTT. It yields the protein CASRPGGDSFTEAFF. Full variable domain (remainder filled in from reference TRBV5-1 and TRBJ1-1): KAGVTQTPRYLIKTRGQQVTLSCSPISGHRSVSWYQQTPGQGLQFLFEYFSETQRNKGNFPGRFSGRQFSNSRSEMNVSTLELGDSALYLCASRPGGDSFTEAFFGQGTRLTVV.

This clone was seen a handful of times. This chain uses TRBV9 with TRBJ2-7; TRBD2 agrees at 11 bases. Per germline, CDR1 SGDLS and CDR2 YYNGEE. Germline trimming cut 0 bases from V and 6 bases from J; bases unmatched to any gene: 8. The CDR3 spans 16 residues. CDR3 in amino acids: CASSVGVAGGPSEQYF. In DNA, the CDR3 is TGTGCCAGCAGCGTAGGGGTAGCGGGAGGGCCCAGCGAGCAGTACTTC.

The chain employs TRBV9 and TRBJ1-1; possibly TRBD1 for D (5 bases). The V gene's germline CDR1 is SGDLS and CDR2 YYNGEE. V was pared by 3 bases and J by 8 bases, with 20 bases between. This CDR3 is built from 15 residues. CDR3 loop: CASSDLKGRGREAFF. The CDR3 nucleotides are TGTGCCAGCAGCGACCTGAAGGGGCGCGGTCGGGAAGCTTTCTTT.

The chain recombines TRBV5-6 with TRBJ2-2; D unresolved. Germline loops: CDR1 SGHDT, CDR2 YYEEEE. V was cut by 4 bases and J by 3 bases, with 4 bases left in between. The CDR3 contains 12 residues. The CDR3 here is CASSVYTGELFF. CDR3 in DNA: TGTGCCAGCAGCGTATACACCGGGGAGCTGTTTTTT.

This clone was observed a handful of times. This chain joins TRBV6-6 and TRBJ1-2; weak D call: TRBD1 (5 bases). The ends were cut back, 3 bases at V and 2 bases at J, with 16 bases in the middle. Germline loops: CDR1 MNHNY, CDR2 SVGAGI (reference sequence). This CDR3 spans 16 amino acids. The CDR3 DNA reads TGTGCCAGCAGTTATTGGAACAGGCCGGAGAACTATGGCTACACCTTC. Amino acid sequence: CASSYWNRPENYGYTF.

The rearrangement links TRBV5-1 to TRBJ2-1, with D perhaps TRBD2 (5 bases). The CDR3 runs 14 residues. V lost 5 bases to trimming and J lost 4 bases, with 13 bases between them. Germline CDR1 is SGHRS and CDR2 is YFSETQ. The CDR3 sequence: CASREYRGYNEQFF. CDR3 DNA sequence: TGCGCCAGCAGGGAGTATCGGGGATACAATGAGCAGTTCTTC.

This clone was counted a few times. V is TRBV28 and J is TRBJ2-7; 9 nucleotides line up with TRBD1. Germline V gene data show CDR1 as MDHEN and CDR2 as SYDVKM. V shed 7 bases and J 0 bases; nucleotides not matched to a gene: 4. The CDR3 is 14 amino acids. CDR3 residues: CASTMTGGSYEQYF. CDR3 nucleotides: TGTGCCAGCACTATGACAGGGGGCTCCTACGAGCAGTACTTC.

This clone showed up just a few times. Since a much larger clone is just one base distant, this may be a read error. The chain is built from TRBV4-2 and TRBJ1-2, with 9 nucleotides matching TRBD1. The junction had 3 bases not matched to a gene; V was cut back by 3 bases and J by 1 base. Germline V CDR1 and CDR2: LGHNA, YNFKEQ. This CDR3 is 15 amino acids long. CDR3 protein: CASSHRDRDNYGYTF. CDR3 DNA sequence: TGTGCCAGCAGCCACCGGGACAGGGATAACTATGGCTACACCTTC.

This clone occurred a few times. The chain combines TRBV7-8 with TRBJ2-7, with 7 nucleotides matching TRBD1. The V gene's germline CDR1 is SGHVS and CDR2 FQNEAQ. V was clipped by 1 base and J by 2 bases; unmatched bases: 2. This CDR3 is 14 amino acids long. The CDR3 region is CASSLGTGTYEQYF. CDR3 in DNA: TGTGCCAGCAGCTTAGGGACAGGAACCTACGAGCAGTACTTC.

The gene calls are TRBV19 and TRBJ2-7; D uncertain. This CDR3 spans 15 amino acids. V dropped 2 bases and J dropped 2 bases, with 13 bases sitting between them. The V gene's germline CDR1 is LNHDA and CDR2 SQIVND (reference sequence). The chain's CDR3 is CASSIKDTSTYEQYF. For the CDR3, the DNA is TGTGCCAGTAGTATAAAAGACACCTCTACCTACGAGCAGTACTTC. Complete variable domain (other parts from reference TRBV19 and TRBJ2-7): DGGITQSPKYLFRKEGQNVTLSCEQNLNHDAMYWYRQDPGQGLRLIYYSQIVNDFQKGDIAEGYSVSREKKESFPLTVTSAQKNPTAFYLCASSIKDTSTYEQYFGPGTRLTVT.